The 27 T cell receptor beta chains listed next were all sequenced from one sample in a study of blood T cells in healthy people across ages. Next came a second PCR, run for about 6 to 12 cycles, which used a sample-barcoded 5' primer along with a J-beta primer mix. TCRdb reanalysed the 5' RACE reads using MiXCR and keeps one entry per CDR3 protein. This table holds about 760,000 distinct CDR3 sequences, approximately 60% found once. The specimen was blood. These receptors all come from a man in his forties in good health.

The chain links TRBV7-2 to TRBJ1-2; 8 bases agree with TRBD1. Germline CDR1 and CDR2: SGHTA and FQGNSA. Trimming cost V 3 bases and J 8 bases; bases outside gene matches: 11. The CDR3 loop spans 15 amino acids. The CDR3 nucleotides are TGTGCCAGCAGCTTGGAACCAGGGGGCGGCGGCGGCTACACCTTC. Translated, it gives CASSLEPGGGGGYTF. Full variable domain (outside the CDR3, taken from reference TRBV7-2 and TRBJ1-2): GAGVSQSPSNKVTEKGKDVELRCDPISGHTALYWYRQSLGQGLEFLIYFQGNSAPDKSGLPSDRFSAERTGGSVSTLTIQRTQQEDSAVYLCASSLEPGGGGGYTFGSGTRLTVV.

This clonotype was detected only a few times. V is TRBV7-9 and J is TRBJ2-1; 8 nucleotides match TRBD2. Germline loops: CDR1 SEHNR, CDR2 FQNEAQ (reference sequence). The V segment lost 3 bases and the J segment 8 bases; nucleotides outside the gene matches: 3. The CDR3 runs to 13 residues. CDR3: CASSFLAGYEQFF. The CDR3 nucleotides read TGTGCCAGCAGCTTCTTAGCGGGATATGAGCAGTTCTTC.

The CDR3 DNA follows: TGTGCCAGCAGCTTTACAGGGCAGGGGGAAAAACTGTTTTTT. Translation gives CASSFTGQGEKLFF. This chain links TRBV7-9 with TRBJ1-4; D possibly corresponds to TRBD1 (6 bases). V was cut by 3 bases and J by 8 bases, with 13 bases left in between. The germline CDR1 and CDR2 sequences are SEHNR and FQNEAQ (reference sequence). CDR3 length: 14 residues.

The CDR3 loop is CASRQGFEQYF. The CDR3 coding sequence is TGTGCCAGCAGGCAGGGGTTCGAGCAGTACTTC. J is TRBJ2-1 and V is TRBV6-5, with a tentative D call TRBD1 (6 bases). The J call may be faulty, since TRBJ2-7 better matches the DNA end. CDR3 size: 11 residues. Germline-derived CDR1 and CDR2 are MNHEY and SVGAGI.

In this sample, this clonotype turned up a few times. The rearrangement joins TRBV20-1 to TRBJ1-2; the match to TRBD1 covers 12 bases. The CDR3 is 15 amino acids. V lost 5 bases, J lost 5 bases, and 9 bases stayed unmatched. Germline-derived CDR1 and CDR2 are DFQATT and SNEGSKA (reference sequence). DNA for the CDR3: TGCAGTGCTGGGCCCGGGACAGGGGGCGGGTATGGCTACACCTTC. Amino acids: CSAGPGTGGGYGYTF.

This chain links TRBV7-2 with TRBJ2-6; a weak D match, TRBD1 (5 bases). Germline loops: CDR1 SGHTA, CDR2 FQGNSA. Deletions cut 1 base from V and 0 bases from J, with 10 bases between. The CDR3 runs 17 residues. DNA for the CDR3: TGTGCCAGCAGCTTAGTAGGGGTTAACTCTGGGGCCAACGTCCTGACTTTC. Its translation is CASSLVGVNSGANVLTF.

This clonotype came up a few times. The chain recombines TRBV6-2 or TRBV6-3 with TRBJ2-6; D gene ambiguous. The CDR3 totals 13 residues. V lost 7 bases, J lost 2 bases, and 6 bases lay in between. Per the germline V gene, CDR1 is MNHEY and CDR2 is SVGEGT. The CDR3 bases are TGTGCCAGCAATTTAGCTGGGGCCAACGTCCTGACTTTC. Translated: CASNLAGANVLTF.

The CDR3 loop is CASSRGEQYF. The DNA of the CDR3 is TGTGCCAGCTCGCGGGGCGAGCAGTACTTC. The V and J genes are TRBV28 and TRBJ2-7, with D possibly being TRBD2 (6 bases). The germline V gene encodes CDR1 MDHEN and CDR2 SYDVKM. The CDR3 is 10 residues long. Trimming removed 8 bases at V and 6 bases at J, with 8 bases between.

The chain couples TRBV6-2 or TRBV6-3 to TRBJ2-4, with TRBD1 matching over 8 bases. The germline gives CDR1 MNHEY, CDR2 SVGEGT. The junction had 2 bases not matched to a gene; V was cut back by 6 bases and J by 7 bases. The CDR3 extends over 12 amino acids. The CDR3 is CASSRTGNIQYF. In DNA, the CDR3 is TGTGCCAGCAGCCGGACAGGGAACATTCAGTACTTC.

This clonotype was counted only a few times. This chain joins TRBV15 and TRBJ2-7, with D perhaps matching TRBD2 (6 bases). Between the trimmed V and J ends, which lost 0 bases and 2 bases, there was a span of 11 bases. Germline CDR1 reads LNHNV; CDR2 reads YYDKDF (reference sequence). The CDR3 is made up of 15 amino acids. The CDR3 DNA follows: TGTGCCACCAGCAGAGATCAACTAGCCACCTACGAGCAGTACTTC. Its protein is CATSRDQLATYEQYF.

The rearrangement uses TRBV6-5 and TRBJ2-1; D is uncertain. The CDR3 runs to 19 residues. CDR1 MNHEY and CDR2 SVGAGI come from the germline V gene. V was shortened by 0 bases and J by 1 base, with 19 bases between the two germline ends. DNA of the CDR3: TGTGCCAGCAGTTACTCGACGGTCGCACCAAGGGTTTCCTACAATGAGCAGTTCTTC. This gives the protein CASSYSTVAPRVSYNEQFF.

This clonotype was counted only a few times. This sequence joins TRBV7-9 and TRBJ2-7; D possibly corresponds to TRBD1 (6 bases). Trimming removed 4 bases at V and 7 bases at J, with 17 bases between. CDR3 length equals 14 residues. Germline CDR1 is SEHNR and CDR2 is FQNEAQ (reference sequence). The CDR3 loop reads CASSSGTGPREQYF. The CDR3 DNA sequence: TGTGCCAGCAGCTCCGGAACAGGGCCAAGGGAGCAGTACTTC.

CDR3 loop: CASTPSGPYEQYF. In DNA, the CDR3 is TGTGCCAGCACCCCCAGCGGGCCCTACGAGCAGTACTTC. The chain has TRBV6-2 or TRBV6-3 and TRBJ2-7; D might be TRBD2 (6 bases). The CDR3 loop spans 13 amino acids. V was shortened by 7 bases and J by 2 bases, with 12 bases between the two germline ends. Germline V gives CDR1 MNHEY, CDR2 SVGEGT.

The chain joins TRBV27 to TRBJ2-7; TRBD1 aligns across 8 bases. J gave up 6 bases and V 5 bases, and 9 bases lay outside the gene matches. This CDR3 comprises 14 residues. Germline CDR1 and CDR2: MNHEY and SMNVEV (reference sequence). CDR3 sequence reads: CASSLSGQGSEQYF. In DNA, the CDR3 is TGTGCCAGCAGTCTCTCTGGACAGGGCTCCGAGCAGTACTTC.

This clonotype was seen a few times. At one end, the junction sequence differs from germline, possibly due to a read error. The CDR3 region has the DNA TGTGCTAGCAGGACAACGTATGGCTACACCTTC. Protein product: CASRTTYGYTF. The chain uses TRBV28 and TRBJ1-2; D may be TRBD1 (5 bases). Germline assignment: CDR1 MDHEN and CDR2 SYDVKM. This CDR3 spans 11 amino acids.

This chain connects TRBV7-9 to TRBJ1-4; D is undetermined. Trimming stripped 10 bases from V and 0 bases from J, with 15 bases between. Per the germline V gene, CDR1 is SEHNR and CDR2 is FQNEAQ (reference sequence). The CDR3 totals 15 residues. CDR3 protein: CAIPRSQATNEKLFF. The CDR3 DNA reads as TGTGCCATCCCAAGATCCCAGGCAACTAATGAAAAACTGTTTTTT.

This clonotype was observed at least ten times. The rearrangement uses TRBV3-1 and TRBJ1-2, with 8 positions matching TRBD1. The CDR3 is 15 residues long. The ends lost 5 bases at V and 8 bases at J; junction bases unmatched: 13. The germline V gene encodes CDR1 LGHDT and CDR2 YNNKEL (reference sequence). The CDR3 is CASSFRTGSSEGYTF. In nucleotides, the CDR3 is TGTGCCAGCAGCTTTCGGACAGGGAGCTCAGAAGGCTACACCTTC.

This clonotype was seen a few times. This chain connects TRBV27 to TRBJ2-5; D may match TRBD1 or TRBD2 (5 bases each). The CDR3 covers 15 residues. The V end lost 7 bases, the J end lost 7 bases, and 22 bases lay between the germline ends. Germline V CDR1 and CDR2: MNHEY, SMNVEV (reference sequence). The DNA for the CDR3 is TGTGCCAGCAAAGCCTGGGACCTTGGGGGTGGGACCCAGTACTTC. It specifies CASKAWDLGGGTQYF.

At least ten counts were recorded for this clonotype. The CDR3 is CSVLSYEQYF. CDR3 nucleotide sequence: TGCAGCGTCCTCTCCTACGAGCAGTACTTC. The chain is built from TRBV29-1 and TRBJ2-7, with no clear D. Germline V CDR1 and CDR2: SQVTM, ANQGSEA. This CDR3 has 10 residues. Trimming pared 6 bases from V and 0 bases from J, leaving 3 bases between.

This clonotype was picked up a small number of times. The chain joins TRBV12-3 or TRBV12-4 to TRBJ1-5; D remains unclear. The CDR3 has 14 amino acids. Trimming removed 3 bases at V and 2 bases at J, with 8 bases between. CDR3 amino acids: CASSLTAGNQPQHF. CDR3 nucleotides: TGTGCCAGCAGTTTGACGGCTGGCAATCAGCCCCAGCATTTT.

In its sample, this clonotype was seen a few times. The chain couples TRBV6-5 to TRBJ1-2; D is unclear. The V and J ends lost 2 bases and 2 bases respectively, with 12 bases between them. In germline, CDR1 is MNHEY, CDR2 SVGAGI. The CDR3 runs 15 residues. CDR3 bases: TGTGCCAGCAGTTACAGTCGGGTGGGGAACTATGGCTACACCTTC. It yields the protein CASSYSRVGNYGYTF.

The V call is TRBV7-2, the J call TRBJ2-1; D might be TRBD1 or TRBD2, each matching 5 bases. V lost 2 bases and J lost 3, with 20 bases in between. CDR1 is SGHTA and CDR2 is FQGNSA in the germline V gene. The CDR3 contains 18 residues. CDR3 coding DNA: TGTGCCAGCAGCTTACAGATAGGGGAGCCCGCCAGCTACAATGAGCAGTTCTTC. The encoded protein is CASSLQIGEPASYNEQFF.

The genes are TRBV9 and TRBJ2-3, with TRBD2 as a possible D gene (6 bases). The CDR3 extends over 15 amino acids. The germline V and J ends were trimmed by 0 bases and 0 bases, with 8 bases remaining between them. From germline, CDR1 is SGDLS and CDR2 YYNGEE. CDR3 loop: CASSVDGTSTDTQYF. CDR3 bases: TGTGCCAGCAGCGTAGATGGGACTAGCACAGATACGCAGTATTTT. Together with reference TRBV9 and TRBJ2-3, the CDR3 gives the full variable domain: DSGVTQTPKHLITATGQRVTLRCSPRSGDLSVYWYQQSLDQGLQFLIQYYNGEERAKGNILERFSAQQFPDLHSELNLSSLELGDSALYFCASSVDGTSTDTQYFGPGTRLTVL.

V usage is TRBV12-3 or TRBV12-4 and J usage is TRBJ2-5, with TRBD2 matching 9 bases. The J call may be mistaken, given a closer DNA end match to TRBJ2-7. The CDR3 covers 14 residues. The CDR3 is CASSFSGSGYEQYF. The DNA of the CDR3 is TGTGCCAGCAGTTTTAGCGGGAGTGGCTACGAGCAGTACTTC.

V gene TRBV7-6 combines with J gene TRBJ2-7; the match to TRBD1 covers 10 bases. The J segment lost 7 bases and the V segment lost 0 bases, leaving 12 bases of the junction unmatched. The CDR3 has 17 amino acids. CDR1 is SGHVS and CDR2 is FNYEAQ in the germline V gene. For the CDR3, the DNA is TGTGCCAGCAGCTTAGCCGATCTCGACAGGGGGCTTAGTGAGCAGTACTTC. Residues: CASSLADLDRGLSEQYF.

This clonotype was picked up one time. The chain has TRBV28 and TRBJ2-1; D possibly corresponds to TRBD2 (6 bases). Trimming took 3 bases from V and 4 from J, leaving 16 bases between them. CDR1 MDHEN and CDR2 SYDVKM come from the germline V gene. The CDR3 sequence is 16 residues long. The DNA of the CDR3 is TGTGCCAGCAGTTTTGAGGGCCGGGCGGGATACAATGAGCAGTTCTTC. This codes for CASSFEGRAGYNEQFF.

A single count supports this clonotype. The chain employs TRBV14 and TRBJ2-2, with 9 bases matching TRBD1. The CDR3 is 15 residues long. Germline CDR1 SGHDN, CDR2 FVKESK. Trimming cost V 2 bases and J 7 bases; bases outside gene matches: 5. The CDR3 bases are TGTGCCAGCAGCCAATGGGACAGGGCGGACGGGGAGCTGTTTTTT. It encodes CASSQWDRADGELFF.